The sequence of this T cell receptor (beta chain) was determined in a study of human T cells and chemical hapten exposure. Using its own MiXCR run on the RACE reads, TCRdb lists one record per CDR3 protein. The data hold a few hundred thousand distinct CDR3 sequences, with more than 5% observed a single time. Time point indicated: patch test 2, 6 weeks after DPC sensitization. Documented treatment: therapeutic diphenylcyclopropenone sensitization with weekly scalp DPC. This clonotype was found many times. The V gene's germline CDR1 is SGHRS and CDR2 YFSETQ. CDR3 length equals 17 residues. V gave up 0 bases and J gave up 0 bases, with 15 bases separating them.

This TCR was recovered from a woman aged 18-29 years with alopecia areata. Some clones in this sample may be carry-over from other donors' samples. The J gene is TRBJ1-2, the V gene TRBV5-1; no clear D. This material consisted of whole blood, taken in connection with sensitization to the hapten diphenylcyclopropenone (DPC). The CDR3 spells CASSLVDGWGTNYGYTF. The CDR3 DNA reads TGCGCCAGCAGCTTGGTAGATGGCTGGGGAACTAACTATGGCTACACCTTC.